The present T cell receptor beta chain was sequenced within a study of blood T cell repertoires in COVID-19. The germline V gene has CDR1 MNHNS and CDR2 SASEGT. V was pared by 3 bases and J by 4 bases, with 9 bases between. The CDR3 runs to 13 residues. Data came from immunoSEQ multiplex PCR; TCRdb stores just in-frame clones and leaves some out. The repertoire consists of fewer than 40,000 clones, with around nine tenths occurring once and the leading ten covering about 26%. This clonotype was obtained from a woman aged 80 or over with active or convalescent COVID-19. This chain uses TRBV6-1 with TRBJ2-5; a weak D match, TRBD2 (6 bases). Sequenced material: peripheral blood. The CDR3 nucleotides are TGTGCCAGCAGTGAGGGGGGTTTAGAGACCCAGTACTTC. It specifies CASSEGGLETQYF.